At least ten counts were recorded for the clone carrying this T cell receptor beta chain. The length of the CDR3 is 14 residues. V lost 4 bases and J lost 3, with 11 bases in between. Germline V CDR1 and CDR2: SGHTS, YDEGEE. From the RT-PCR reads, TCRdb called clonotypes with MiXCR, one entry per CDR3 protein. Among fewer than 800,000 distinct CDR3 sequences, 11% to 15% were seen once, and the ten largest hold 3.6%. Sequences were obtained from memory CD4+ T cells from blood. The chain employs TRBV5-8 and TRBJ2-1, with D possibly being TRBD2 (5 bases). This clonotype originated in a female donor in good health, serving as a healthy control. The CDR3 loop reads CASSAGLIYNEQFF. In DNA form, the CDR3 reads TGTGCCAGCAGCGCCGGACTGATCTACAATGAGCAGTTCTTC.